The present TCR beta chain was sequenced within a study of blood T cells in healthy people across ages (dated by TCRdb to the mid-2010s). Regarding the complete study: Template switching captured roughly one uniquely barcoded TCR beta cDNA molecule per two T cells in model experiments. Two additional independent replicas of 1 million unique cDNA reads from the same blood draw were analyzed for two donors (one aged 18 to 29 and one aged 80 or older). To avoid experimental bias, donors of different ages were distributed randomly across sequencing lanes. Age-related changes in TCR beta repertoire diversity were measured in the study by deep sequencing normalized with unique cDNA molecular identifiers. Donors were grouped into four age groups: young (average 16 years), middle-aged (about 40), aged (about 60) and long-lived (approximately 82).

The research as a whole found: Estimates of total diversity from one million sequenced T cells were regarded as lower bounds and underestimates. Because donor CMV infection status was unknown, age-related changes in expanded clonotypes were potentially confounded. As age increased, observed TCR beta diversity per million T cells dropped in a roughly linear way, and a significant reduction was already evident by age roughly 36. Compared with the aged group, the long-lived group had more naive CD4+ T cells, fewer expanded clones and increased TCR diversity, suggesting age selection. Conclusive comparison of naive and antigen-experienced compartments was prevented by the profiling of bulk unsorted PBMCs. There was a strong correlation between observed TCR beta diversity and the percentage of naive T cells measured by flow cytometry.

Systemically healthy Caucasian individuals from Russia, 35 to 50 in total and aged about 6 to 95 years, were included as donors. Each donor gave about 11 milliliters of peripheral blood, drawn into EDTA-treated Vacutainer tubes. PBMCs were isolated by Ficoll-Paque density-gradient centrifugation, with at least 7 million obtained per sample. Total RNA, at least 5.5 micrograms per sample, was extracted from PBMCs with Trizol reagent. The percentages of naive CD45RAhigh/CD27high T cells were determined by flow cytometry on a PBMC aliquot from every donor. Preparation of the library involved 5' RACE. Sequencing was carried out with an Illumina HiSeq 2500. A second roughly 6 to 12 cycle PCR used a sample-barcoded 5' primer and a J-beta primer mix. A template-switch 5' adaptor carrying 12 random nucleotides introduced a unique molecular identifier onto each TCR beta cDNA molecule. At least 2.5 million CDR3-containing paired-end reads were obtained from each sample. First-strand cDNA was synthesized from all RNA with the Mint cDNA synthesis kit, primed by a TRBC-specific oligonucleotide. Following uracil-DNA glycosylase treatment, a first 18-cycle PCR with universal primers M1SS and BC2_uni_R was performed on all cDNA. The original pipeline was this. For normalization, 1 million high-quality reads, each with a distinct molecular identifier, were randomly selected from each sample. Reads sharing molecular identifiers were discarded rather than binned into consensus sequences. MiTCR, run with a Q25 quality threshold and the strictest error-elimination algorithm, handled CDR3 identification, clonotype clustering and error correction. A nonparametric unseen species model using Euler transformation provided a lower-bound estimate of total TCR beta diversity. Starting from the raw public reads, TCRdb applied fastp trimming at Q25, assembled clones with MiXCR and retained in-frame beta chains. Every CDR3 protein is listed once, alongside the most common genes and DNA of its rows. The V and J calls follow TCRdb's processing rather than the paper's. This sample lists fewer than 900,000 distinct CDR3 sequences; roughly 44% were detected once. The ten largest clones add up to around 20% of the sample.

About this clonotype itself: Its antigen target is currently unknown. No base quality values were provided; no much bigger clone lies one nucleotide off.

The sample consisted of blood. This sequence was found in a woman aged 60 to 75 in good health.

The DNA sequence follows: TGTGCCAGCAGCTTATACGCGGAGAACACAGATACGCAGTATTTT. The resulting protein is CASSLYAENTDTQYF. The sequence is built from TRBV7-2 and TRBJ2-3, with no confident D gene call. The germline V gene encodes CDR1 SGHTA and CDR2 FQGNSA. Taken from cysteine to phenylalanine, the CDR3 has 15 residues. The retained sequence is limited to the CDR3, 45 bases, with the frame set at the first base. The germline ends are 11 bases apart after V is trimmed by 2 bases and J by 2 bases.